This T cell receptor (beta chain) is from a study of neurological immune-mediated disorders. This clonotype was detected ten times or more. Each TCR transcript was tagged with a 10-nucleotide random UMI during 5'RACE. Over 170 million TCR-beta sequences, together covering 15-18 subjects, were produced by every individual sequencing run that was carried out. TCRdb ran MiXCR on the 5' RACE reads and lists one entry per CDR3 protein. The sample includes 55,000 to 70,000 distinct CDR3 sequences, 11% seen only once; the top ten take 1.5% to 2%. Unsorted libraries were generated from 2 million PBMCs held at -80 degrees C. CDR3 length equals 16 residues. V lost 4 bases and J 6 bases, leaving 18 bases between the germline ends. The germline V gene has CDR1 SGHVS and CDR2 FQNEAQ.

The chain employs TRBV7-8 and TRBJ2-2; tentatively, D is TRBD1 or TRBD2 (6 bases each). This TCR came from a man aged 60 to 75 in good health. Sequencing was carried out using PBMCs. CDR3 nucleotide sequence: TGTGCCAGCAGCTCTAGGGGGGACCCTCTGGCCGGGGAGCTGTTTTTT. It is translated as CASSSRGDPLAGELFF.